This entry features one T cell receptor (beta chain) sequence. The antigen remains undetermined. Attachment of unique molecular identifiers was made to individual cDNA molecules. TCRdb re-analysed the 5' RACE reads in MiXCR, keeping a single row per CDR3 protein. The sample lists roughly 61,000 distinct CDR3 sequences; about 13% were seen once. The sample belongs to a study of early T cells in non-severe SARS-CoV-2 infection. For the study at large: Sequenced material consisted of bulk RNA (from unsorted whole blood), and chains were unpaired.

This CDR3 has 12 residues. The ends were cut back, 6 bases at V and 9 bases at J, with 11 bases in the middle. Notes on the study in general: Sequences matched to VDJdb favored anti-spike CD8 responses, while private and CD4 specificities were missed.

The origin of this receptor is an adult who was a healthcare worker with PCR-confirmed SARS-CoV-2 infection or an uninfected control (not recorded which). The specimen comprised whole blood, sampled at baseline. The V call is TRBV12-3 or TRBV12-4, the J call TRBJ2-2; D is possibly TRBD2 (5 bases). This CDR3 reads CASRDGVRELFF. CDR3 coding DNA: TGTGCCAGCAGAGACGGGGTCCGGGAGCTGTTTTTT.